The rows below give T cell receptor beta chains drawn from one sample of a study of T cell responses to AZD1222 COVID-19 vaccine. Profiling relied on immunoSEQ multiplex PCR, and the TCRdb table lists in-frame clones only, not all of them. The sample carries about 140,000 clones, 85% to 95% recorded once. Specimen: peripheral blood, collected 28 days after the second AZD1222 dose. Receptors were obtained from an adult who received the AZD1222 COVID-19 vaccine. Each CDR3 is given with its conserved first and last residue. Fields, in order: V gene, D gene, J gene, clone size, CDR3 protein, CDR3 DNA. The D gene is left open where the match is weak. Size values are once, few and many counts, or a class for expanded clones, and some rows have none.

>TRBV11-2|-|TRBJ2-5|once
CASRPSRSLETQYF
TGTGCCAGCAGGCCGTCTAGAAGTTTAGAGACCCAGTACTTC
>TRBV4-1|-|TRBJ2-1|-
CASSQDEPRRGDEQFF
TGCGCCAGCAGCCAAGATGAGCCTCGGAGGGGGGATGAGCAGTTCTTC
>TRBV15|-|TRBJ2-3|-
CATSTGRDGSDTQYF
TGTGCCACCAGCACGGGGCGGGATGGGTCAGATACGCAGTATTTT
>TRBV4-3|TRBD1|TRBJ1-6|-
CASSPSGQGRFNSPLHF
TGCGCCAGCAGCCCGTCTGGACAGGGACGGTTTAATTCACCCCTCCACTTT
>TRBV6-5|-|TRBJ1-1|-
CASSYSGGRNTEAFF
TGTGCCAGCAGTTACTCGGGCGGCCGCAACACTGAAGCTTTCTTT
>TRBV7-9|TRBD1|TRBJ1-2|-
CASSSGDSLYGYTF
TGTGCCAGCAGCTCCGGGGACAGCCTGTATGGCTACACCTTC
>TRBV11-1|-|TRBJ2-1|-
CASSSGPDNEQFF
TGTGCCAGCAGCTCGGGACCAGACAATGAGCAGTTCTTC
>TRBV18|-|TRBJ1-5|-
CASSGTSTWNQPQHF
TGTGCCAGCTCAGGGACATCCACCTGGAATCAGCCCCAGCATTTT
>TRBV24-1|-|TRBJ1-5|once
CATSDSLLGPQHF
TGTGCCACCAGTGATTCCCTGCTTGGGCCCCAGCATTTT
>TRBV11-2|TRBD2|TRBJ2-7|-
CASSLGTSGTYEQYF
TGTGCCAGCAGCTTAGGGACTAGCGGTACCTACGAGCAGTACTTC
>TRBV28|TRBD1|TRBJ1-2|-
CASSPRGRGYGYTF
TGTGCCAGCAGCCCCAGGGGGAGGGGCTATGGCTACACCTTC